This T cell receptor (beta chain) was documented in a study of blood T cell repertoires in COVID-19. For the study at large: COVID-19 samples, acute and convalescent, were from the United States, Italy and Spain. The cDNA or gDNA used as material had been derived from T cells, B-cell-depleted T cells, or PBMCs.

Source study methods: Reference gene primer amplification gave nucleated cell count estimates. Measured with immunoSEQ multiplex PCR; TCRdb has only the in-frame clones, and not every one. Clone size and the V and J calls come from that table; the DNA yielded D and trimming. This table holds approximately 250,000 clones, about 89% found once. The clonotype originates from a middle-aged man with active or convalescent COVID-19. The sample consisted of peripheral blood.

The CDR3 loop reads CASSGAVYNEQFF. CDR3 bases: TGTGCCAGCAGTGGAGCGGTGTACAATGAGCAGTTCTTC. The V call is TRBV12-3 or TRBV12-4, the J call TRBJ2-1, with a weak D call TRBD2 (5 bases). This CDR3 is 13 amino acids long. V was trimmed by 5 bases and J by 4 bases, leaving 9 bases between them.